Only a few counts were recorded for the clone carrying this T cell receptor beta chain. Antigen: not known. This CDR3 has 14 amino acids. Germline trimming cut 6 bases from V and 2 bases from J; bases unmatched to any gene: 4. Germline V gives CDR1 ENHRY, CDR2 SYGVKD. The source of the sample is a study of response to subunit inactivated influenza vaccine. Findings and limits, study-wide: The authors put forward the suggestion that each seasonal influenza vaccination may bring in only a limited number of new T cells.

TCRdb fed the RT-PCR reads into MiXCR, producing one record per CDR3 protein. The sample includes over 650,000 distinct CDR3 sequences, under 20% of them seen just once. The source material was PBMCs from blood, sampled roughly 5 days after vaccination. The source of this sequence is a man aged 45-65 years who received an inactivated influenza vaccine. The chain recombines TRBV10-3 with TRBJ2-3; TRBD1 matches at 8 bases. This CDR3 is CAISPDRATDTQYF. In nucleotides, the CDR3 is TGTGCCATCAGCCCGGACAGGGCCACAGATACGCAGTATTTT.